This TCR beta chain derives from a study of T cells in Graves' hyperthyroidism and ophthalmopathy. Under 3 months was the duration of disease in ophthalmopathy patients, who also had a Clinical Activity Score of at least 3 and a NOSPECS grade of at least 4. Trimming pared 5 bases from V and 5 bases from J, leaving 13 bases between. The CDR3 is 13 amino acids. There are many counts of this clonotype. Authors of the study amplified TCR beta CDR3 regions from RNA transcripts. RT-PCR in the first round (using the HTBI primer set) targeted the TCR CDR3. Each CDR3 protein gets one entry after TCRdb re-called the multiplex PCR reads with MiXCR. The table records around 390,000 distinct CDR3 sequences, 14% of them present only once.

This clonotype originated in a woman aged 25 to 45 with Graves' ophthalmopathy. The sequenced material came from blood. V usage is TRBV12-3 or TRBV12-4 and J usage is TRBJ2-7, with D possibly TRBD1 on 5 matching bases. CDR3 coding DNA: TGTGCCAGCAGTCCCAGTTCAGGGCACGAGCAGTACTTC. Its translation: CASSPSSGHEQYF.